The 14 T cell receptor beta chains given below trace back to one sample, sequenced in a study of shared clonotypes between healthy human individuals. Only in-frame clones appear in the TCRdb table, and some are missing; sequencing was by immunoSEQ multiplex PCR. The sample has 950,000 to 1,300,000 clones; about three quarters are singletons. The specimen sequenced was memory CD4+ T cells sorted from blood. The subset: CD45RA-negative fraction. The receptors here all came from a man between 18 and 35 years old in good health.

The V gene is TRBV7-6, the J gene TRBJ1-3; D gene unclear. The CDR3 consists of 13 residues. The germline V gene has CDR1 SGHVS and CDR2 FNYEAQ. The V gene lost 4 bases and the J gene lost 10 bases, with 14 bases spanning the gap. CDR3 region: CASSSNGVQTIYF. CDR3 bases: TGTGCCAGCAGCTCCAATGGGGTCCAGACCATATATTTT. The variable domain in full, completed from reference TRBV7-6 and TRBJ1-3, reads GAGVSQSPRYKVTKRGQDVALRCDPISGHVSLYWYRQALGQGPEFLTYFNYEAQQDKSGLPNDRFSAERPEGSISTLTIQRTEQRDSAMYRCASSSNGVQTIYFGEGSWLTVV.

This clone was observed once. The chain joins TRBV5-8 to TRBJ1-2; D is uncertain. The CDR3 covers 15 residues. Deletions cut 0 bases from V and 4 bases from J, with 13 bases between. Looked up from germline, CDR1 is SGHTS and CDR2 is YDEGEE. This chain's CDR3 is CASSLAVRTAYGYTF. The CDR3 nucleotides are TGTGCCAGCAGCTTGGCCGTAAGGACCGCCTATGGCTACACCTTC. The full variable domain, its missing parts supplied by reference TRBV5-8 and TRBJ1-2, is EAGVTQSPTHLIKTRGQQATLRCSPISGHTSVYWYQQALGLGLQFLLWYDEGEERNRGNFPPRFSGRQFPNYSSELNVNALELEDSALYLCASSLAVRTAYGYTFGSGTRLTVV.

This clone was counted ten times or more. The CDR3 DNA reads as TGCGCCAGCAGCTTAGGGACAGGGAAGTTCTACGAGCAGTACTTC. Translation gives CASSLGTGKFYEQYF. This chain uses TRBV5-1 with TRBJ2-7; the match to TRBD1 covers 9 bases. The V gene end was trimmed by 2 bases and the J gene end by 3 bases; junction bases not matched to a gene: 6. CDR3 length: 15 amino acids. Germline values: CDR1 SGHRS, CDR2 YFSETQ.

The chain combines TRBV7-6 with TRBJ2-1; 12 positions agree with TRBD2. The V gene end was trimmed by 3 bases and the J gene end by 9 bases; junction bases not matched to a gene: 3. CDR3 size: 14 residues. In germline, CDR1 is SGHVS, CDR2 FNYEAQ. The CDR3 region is CASSLRLAGVEQFF. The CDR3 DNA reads TGTGCCAGCAGCTTGAGACTAGCGGGAGTTGAGCAGTTCTTC.

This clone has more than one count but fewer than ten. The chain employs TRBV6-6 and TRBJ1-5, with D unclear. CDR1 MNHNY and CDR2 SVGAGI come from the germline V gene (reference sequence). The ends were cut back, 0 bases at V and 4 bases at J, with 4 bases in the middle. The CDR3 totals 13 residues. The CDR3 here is CASSYSENQPQHF. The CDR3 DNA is TGTGCCAGCAGTTACTCAGAGAATCAGCCCCAGCATTTT.

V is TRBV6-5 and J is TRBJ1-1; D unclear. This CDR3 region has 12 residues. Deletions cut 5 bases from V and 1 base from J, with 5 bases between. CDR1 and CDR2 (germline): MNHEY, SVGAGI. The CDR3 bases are TGTGCCAGCAGTGGGCCGAACACTGAAGCTTTCTTT. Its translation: CASSGPNTEAFF.

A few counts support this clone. The CDR3 DNA follows: TGTGCCAGCAGCTTACAAACTGAGCAGTTCTTC. Translated, it gives CASSLQTEQFF. J is TRBJ2-1 and V is TRBV5-6; D gene unclear. Between the trimmed V and J ends, which lost 2 bases and 9 bases, there was a span of 6 bases. This CDR3 is 11 amino acids long. The germline V gene has CDR1 SGHDT and CDR2 YYEEEE.

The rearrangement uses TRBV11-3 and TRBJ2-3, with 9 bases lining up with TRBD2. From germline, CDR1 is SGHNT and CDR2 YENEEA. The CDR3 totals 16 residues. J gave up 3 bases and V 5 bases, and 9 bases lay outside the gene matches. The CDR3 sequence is CASSPGGGGATDTQYF. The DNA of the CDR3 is TGTGCCAGCAGCCCCGGGGGCGGGGGGGCGACAGATACGCAGTATTTT. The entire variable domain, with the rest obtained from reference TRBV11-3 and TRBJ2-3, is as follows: EAGVVQSPRYKIIEKKQPVAFWCNPISGHNTLYWYLQNLGQGPELLIRYENEEAVDDSQLPKDRFSAERLKGVDSTLKIQPAELGDSAVYLCASSPGGGGATDTQYFGPGTRLTVL.

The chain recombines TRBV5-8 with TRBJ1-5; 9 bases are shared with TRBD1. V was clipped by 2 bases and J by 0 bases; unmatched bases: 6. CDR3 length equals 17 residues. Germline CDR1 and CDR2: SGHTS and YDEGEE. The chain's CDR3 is CASSLWTGDGSNQPQHF. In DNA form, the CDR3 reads TGTGCCAGCAGCTTATGGACAGGGGACGGTAGCAATCAGCCCCAGCATTTT.

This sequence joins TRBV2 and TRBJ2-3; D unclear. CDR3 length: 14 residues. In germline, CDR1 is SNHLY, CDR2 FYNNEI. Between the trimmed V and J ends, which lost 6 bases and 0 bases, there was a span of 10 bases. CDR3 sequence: CASSRRVSTDTQYF. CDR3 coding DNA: TGTGCCAGCAGCCGTAGAGTTAGCACAGATACGCAGTATTTT.

CDR3 amino acids: CATSKTNTDTQYF. In DNA form, the CDR3 reads TGTGCCACTTCCAAAACCAACACAGATACGCAGTATTTT. The chain employs TRBV19 and TRBJ2-3; the D is unclear. This CDR3 comprises 13 residues. The V end was cut by 10 bases, the J end by 2 bases, with 13 bases between. Germline-derived CDR1 and CDR2 are LNHDA and SQIVND (reference sequence).

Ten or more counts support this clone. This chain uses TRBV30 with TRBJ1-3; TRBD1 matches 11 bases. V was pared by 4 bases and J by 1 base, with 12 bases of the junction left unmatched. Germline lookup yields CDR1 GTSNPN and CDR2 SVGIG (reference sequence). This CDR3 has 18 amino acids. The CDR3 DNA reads TGTGCCTGGACCCGAGGCGGAGGACAGGGGGCTTCTGGAAACACCATATATTTT. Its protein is CAWTRGGGQGASGNTIYF. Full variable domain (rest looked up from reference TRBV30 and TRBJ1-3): SQTIHQWPATLVQPVGSPLSLECTVEGTSNPNLYWYRQAAGRGLQLLFYSVGIGQISSEVPQNLSASRPQDRQFILSSKKLLLSDSGFYLCAWTRGGGQGASGNTIYFGEGSWLTVV.

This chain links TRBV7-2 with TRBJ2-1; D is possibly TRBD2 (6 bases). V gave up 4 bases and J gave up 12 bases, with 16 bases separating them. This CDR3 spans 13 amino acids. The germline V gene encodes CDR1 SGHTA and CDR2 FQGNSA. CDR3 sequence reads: CASSYDRTKGQFF. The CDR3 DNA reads TGTGCCAGCAGCTACGACCGGACTAAGGGGCAGTTCTTC.

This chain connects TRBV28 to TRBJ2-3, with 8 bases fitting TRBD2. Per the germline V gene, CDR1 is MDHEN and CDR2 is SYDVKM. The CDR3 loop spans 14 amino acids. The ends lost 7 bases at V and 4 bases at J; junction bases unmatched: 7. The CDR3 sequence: CASTRGGSADTQYF. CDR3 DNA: TGTGCCAGCACGCGCGGGGGGTCGGCAGATACGCAGTATTTT.